The present T cell receptor beta chain was sequenced within a study of CD8+ T cells in alopecia areata. The CDR3 consists of 13 residues. The V gene lost 0 bases and the J gene lost 3 bases, with 6 bases spanning the gap. Germline CDR1 and CDR2: SGHTA and FQGNSA. As regards this clone: The same CDR3 also results from other DNA sequences found in this sample.

Starting from PBMCs, sorting isolated CD4+ and CD8+ T cells. Extracted RNA was reverse transcribed into cDNA, the sequencing template. Method: immunoSEQ multiplex PCR; TCRdb's copy keeps in-frame clones and lacks some. There are approximately 98,000 clones in the sample; about 50% occur only once, and roughly 25% lies in the top ten. This TCR was recovered from a human donor with alopecia areata. The genes are TRBV7-2 and TRBJ2-7; no reliable D call. Material for sequencing was NKG2D-low CD8+ T cells sorted from blood. Here the CDR3 DNA reads TGTGCCAGCAGCTTAGCCATGCTCTACGAGCAGTACTTC. Translated: CASSLAMLYEQYF.